This note documents a single TCR beta chain sequence. The repertoire was sequenced with immunoSEQ multiplex PCR; TCRdb's copy has only in-frame clones and lacks some. The sample has about 75,000 clones, around 97% seen once; the top ten hold approximately 0.18%. The germline CDR1 and CDR2 sequences are SGDLS and YYNGEE. V gave up 3 bases and J gave up 3 bases; unmatched junction bases: 5. The CDR3 is 15 residues long. This entry is derived from a study of technical replicates of blood from a handful of donors. The chain recombines TRBV9 with TRBJ2-2, with 7 bases that match TRBD1. Input material: T cells isolated from PBMCs. This receptor was identified in a human donor in good health. CDR3 loop: CASSAYRGYTGELFF. The CDR3 DNA follows: TGTGCCAGCAGCGCGTACAGGGGATACACCGGGGAGCTGTTTTTT.